This TCR beta chain was captured in a study of blood T cell repertoires in COVID-19. Study overall: The samples span acute and convalescent COVID-19 from the United States, Italy and Spain. T cells, B-cell-depleted T cells, or PBMCs provided the cDNA or gDNA that served as material.

CDR3 size: 12 residues. Germline lookup yields CDR1 MDHEN and CDR2 SYDVKM. Original processing methods: Using reference gene primer amplification, nucleated cell counts were estimated. Profiling relied on immunoSEQ multiplex PCR, and the TCRdb table lists in-frame clones only, not all of them. V and J calls and clone size come straight from that table; D and trimming were deduced from the DNA. The sample consists of about 250,000 clones, just over 85% of them appearing once. The sequence was collected from a man at least 80 years old with acute or convalescent COVID-19. The sequenced material came from peripheral blood. The chain combines TRBV28 with TRBJ2-2, with a possible D match to TRBD2 (5 bases). The CDR3 spells CSRSGNTGELFF. CDR3 in DNA: TGTTCGAGGAGCGGAAACACCGGGGAGCTGTTTTTT.